One sample yielded the 9 T cell receptor beta chains listed below, sequenced in a study of cytomegalovirus exposure and HLA in healthy donors. Use of 60 Vbeta and 13 Jbeta primers characterized the PCR. Method: immunoSEQ multiplex PCR; TCRdb's copy keeps in-frame clones and lacks some. The sample records 150,000 to 180,000 clones, around 80% being singletons. Sequencing input: PBMCs. Source of these receptors: a woman aged 40 to 50 in good health and CMV-seropositive.

Only a few counts were recorded for this clone. Other DNA sequences within the sample encode an identical CDR3. The chain has TRBV9 and TRBJ2-7; perhaps TRBD2 as D (6 bases). Germline V gene data show CDR1 as SGDLS and CDR2 as YYNGEE. The CDR3 has 15 residues. Between the trimmed V and J ends, which lost 0 bases and 0 bases, there was a span of 10 bases. The CDR3 spells CASSVADSGSYEQYF. CDR3 DNA sequence: TGTGCCAGCAGCGTAGCAGATAGCGGCTCCTACGAGCAGTACTTC.

The chain employs TRBV6-1 and TRBJ1-2; D remains ambiguous. Germline V gives CDR1 MNHNS, CDR2 SASEGT. The ends were cut back, 3 bases at V and 7 bases at J, with 18 bases in the middle. The CDR3 sequence is 15 residues long. CDR3 DNA sequence: TGTGCCAGCAGTGAGCAGCTGGGAGGGATTGGTGGCTACACCTTC. Translation: CASSEQLGGIGGYTF.

In DNA, the CDR3 is TGCGCCAGCAGCTTGGAAGGGGACACCAATCAGCCCCAGCATTTT. It encodes CASSLEGDTNQPQHF. The rearrangement uses TRBV5-1 and TRBJ1-5; D might be TRBD1 (6 bases). Germline values: CDR1 SGHRS, CDR2 YFSETQ. The CDR3 covers 15 residues. The V gene lost 0 bases and the J gene lost 3 bases, with 10 bases spanning the gap.

This clone was seen once. This chain joins TRBV14 and TRBJ1-1, with a weak D call TRBD1 (5 bases). Germline V gives CDR1 SGHDN, CDR2 FVKESK. V lost 6 bases and J lost 6, with 26 bases in between. The CDR3 loop spans 17 amino acids. The CDR3 bases are TGTGCCAGCAGGAAAACGACAGAAGGGATTCTTGCTCCTGAAGCTTTCTTT. Residues: CASRKTTEGILAPEAFF.

The genes are TRBV28 and TRBJ2-6, with D possibly matching TRBD1 (6 bases). The CDR3 is 17 residues long. V gave up 6 bases and J gave up 2 bases, with 17 bases separating them. Looked up from germline, CDR1 is MDHEN and CDR2 is SYDVKM. CDR3 bases: TGTGCCAGCAGCCCTACTACAGGGACGGCTGGGGCCAACGTCCTGACTTTC. As protein: CASSPTTGTAGANVLTF.

The chain has TRBV29-1 and TRBJ2-7; weak D call: TRBD2 (6 bases). Trimming removed 6 bases from V and 1 base from J, with 16 bases in between. The CDR3 length is 14 residues. CDR1 is SQVTM, CDR2 ANQGSEA, per germline. The CDR3 here is CSVAGTSLSYEQYF. The DNA of the CDR3 is TGCAGCGTGGCCGGGACTTCACTATCCTACGAGCAGTACTTC.

The chain uses TRBV6-6 and TRBJ2-2, with D maybe TRBD2 (7 bases). The V end lost 7 bases, the J end lost 3 bases, and 15 bases lay between the germline ends. This CDR3 is built from 15 residues. Germline V gene data show CDR1 as MNHNY and CDR2 as SVGAGI (reference sequence). CDR3 sequence: CASIHGGPYTGELFF. The CDR3 DNA reads as TGTGCCAGCATTCACGGGGGGCCTTACACCGGGGAGCTGTTTTTT.

This clone was recorded only once. This sequence joins TRBV7-8 and TRBJ2-7; TRBD2 might be the D (6 bases). Trimming left V 6 bases short and J 2 bases short, with 14 bases between. CDR3 length: 14 amino acids. Germline CDR1 is SGHVS and CDR2 is FQNEAQ. The CDR3: CASSQSGRPYEQYF. Written as DNA, the CDR3 is TGTGCCAGCAGTCAGAGCGGGCGGCCCTACGAGCAGTACTTC.

This clone is judged medium-sized. V and J are TRBV9 and TRBJ2-1; 8 bases are a match to TRBD1. Germline assignment: CDR1 SGDLS and CDR2 YYNGEE. Losses at the gene ends were 0 bases for V and 0 bases for J; bases not matched to a gene: 26. This CDR3 comprises 24 residues. The CDR3 nucleotides read TGTGCCAGCAGCGTAGCGGGTATTACGGGACAGGACTTGATTGGAGTACGCTCCTACAATGAGCAGTTCTTC. Translating gives CASSVAGITGQDLIGVRSYNEQFF.